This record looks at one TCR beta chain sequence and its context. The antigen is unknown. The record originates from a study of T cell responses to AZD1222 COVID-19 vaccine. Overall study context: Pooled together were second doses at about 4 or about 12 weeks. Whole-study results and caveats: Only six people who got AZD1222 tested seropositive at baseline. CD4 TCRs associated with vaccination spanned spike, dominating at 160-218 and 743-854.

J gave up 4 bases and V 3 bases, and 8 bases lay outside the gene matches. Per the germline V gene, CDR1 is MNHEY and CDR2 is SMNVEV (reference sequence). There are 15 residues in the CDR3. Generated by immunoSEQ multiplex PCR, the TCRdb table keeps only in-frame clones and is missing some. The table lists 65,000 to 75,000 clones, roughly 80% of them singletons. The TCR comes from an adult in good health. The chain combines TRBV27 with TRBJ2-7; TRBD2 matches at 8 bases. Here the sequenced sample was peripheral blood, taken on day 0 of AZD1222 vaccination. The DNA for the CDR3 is TGTGCCAGCAGTTTGGACAGCGGGAGTGGATACGAGCAGTACTTC. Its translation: CASSLDSGSGYEQYF.